The 8 T cell receptor beta chains in this list originate from one sample, sequenced in a study of T cell responses to AZD1222 COVID-19 vaccine (dated by TCRdb to the early 2020s). Receptors were amplified or captured by the immunoSEQ multiplex PCR assay. TCRdb retrieved this table from immuneACCESS and kept in-frame rearrangements only. Not all clones are present; in checked studies, unresolved V genes account for under half, and no reason is known for the remainder. The sample data list fewer than 200,000 clones, and about 92% of these were observed just once. About 1.2% of the sample is held by the ten biggest clonotypes. The sample's time point label is to be understood as: baseline before first vaccination. This sample comprised peripheral blood, obtained on day 0 of AZD1222 vaccination. Receptors were obtained from an adult in good health.

This chain joins TRBV3-1 (or the pseudogene TRBV3-2) and TRBJ1-3; D gene ambiguous. Germline V gene data show CDR1 as LGHDT and CDR2 as YNNKEL (reference sequence). V gave up 7 bases and J gave up 2 bases, with 12 bases separating them. The CDR3 loop spans 14 amino acids. The CDR3 reads CASTPGQPGNTIYF. The CDR3 DNA sequence: TGTGCCAGCACCCCCGGCCAGCCTGGAAACACCATATATTTT.

The rearrangement links TRBV6-6 to TRBJ1-4; perhaps TRBD1 as D (5 bases). This CDR3 is 16 amino acids long. Trimming left V 2 bases short and J 0 bases short, with 10 bases between. Germline CDR1 reads MNHNY; CDR2 reads SVGAGI (reference sequence). The CDR3 sequence: CASSYPTGATNEKLFF. CDR3 DNA sequence: TGTGCCAGCAGTTACCCTACAGGTGCAACTAATGAAAAACTGTTTTTT.

This clone was counted once. The chain is built from TRBV7-2 and TRBJ1-2; possible D gene TRBD1, 5 bases. Trimming shortened V by 4 bases and J by 7 bases, and 16 bases separated the two germline ends. CDR3 size: 14 residues. Germline assignment: CDR1 SGHTA and CDR2 FQGNSA. The CDR3 loop is CASSSGTGRGGYTF. The CDR3 coding sequence is TGTGCCAGCAGCTCCGGGACGGGGAGGGGTGGCTACACCTTC.

The chain employs TRBV28 and TRBJ2-5, with a tentative D call TRBD2 (7 bases). The CDR3 length is 16 residues. The V gene's germline CDR1 is MDHEN and CDR2 SYDVKM. Between the trimmed V and J ends, which lost 6 bases and 2 bases, there was a span of 19 bases. CDR3 sequence reads: CASSKGGGSYQETQYF. The CDR3 DNA reads TGTGCCAGCAGCAAGGGGGGGGGCTCCTATCAAGAGACCCAGTACTTC.

Notes on this clone: This same CDR3 is encoded by further DNA sequences in the sample. This sequence joins TRBV18 and TRBJ1-5, with D unclear. V was pared by 3 bases and J by 0 bases, with 6 bases between. The CDR3 extends over 14 amino acids. Per germline, CDR1 KGHSH and CDR2 LQKENI. CDR3 amino acids: CASSPPYSNQPQHF. DNA of the CDR3: TGTGCCAGCTCACCCCCATATAGCAATCAGCCCCAGCATTTT.

This clone occurred once. The chain is built from TRBV10-3 and TRBJ1-4; D possibly corresponds to TRBD1 (6 bases). The CDR3 covers 15 residues. The V gene lost 0 bases and the J gene lost 2 bases, with 7 bases spanning the gap. CDR1 is ENHRY and CDR2 is SYGVKD in the germline V gene. The CDR3 protein is CAISESGGTNEKLFF. CDR3 coding DNA: TGTGCCATCAGTGAGTCAGGGGGGACTAATGAAAAACTGTTTTTT.

The gene calls are TRBV12-3 or TRBV12-4 and TRBJ2-2, with 7 bases aligning to TRBD1. V shed 4 bases, J shed 8 bases, and the junction held 1 base outside the gene matches. The CDR3 is 12 residues long. DNA for the CDR3: TGTGCCAGCAGTTCGGACAGGGGGGAGCTGTTTTTT. Its translation: CASSSDRGELFF.

V usage is TRBV12-3 or TRBV12-4 and J usage is TRBJ1-1, with D unclear. The CDR3 loop spans 13 amino acids. V was trimmed by 5 bases and J by 0 bases, leaving 7 bases between them. The CDR3 nucleotides are TGTGCCAGCAGTGTCCTCCTGAACACTGAAGCTTTCTTT. Translating it yields CASSVLLNTEAFF.